This T cell receptor (beta chain) was captured by sequencing in a study of blood T cell repertoires in COVID-19 (dated by TCRdb to about 2020). Study-level background: Samples covering the acute and convalescent phases of COVID-19 were provided by collaborators in the United States, Italy and Spain. The material from the prospective study consisted of cDNA or gDNA derived from T cells, B-cell-depleted T cells, or PBMCs. The sample metadata nearly always contained a de-identified subject ID, COVID-19 status, age in years and sex. The repertoires were made available in a free public database intended to serve as a resource for research on the immune response to SARS-CoV-2. Samples came from the ongoing ImmuneRACE study (first 160 participants) plus 1,254 subjects from 6 global collaborators. Where available, HLA class I and class II types were taken from metadata supplied by the sample provider and were not determined by assay-based typing. Subjects who had been exposed to COVID-19, were actively infected with it, or had recovered from it provided the deeply sampled blood TCRbeta repertoires that made up the dataset. Overall study outcomes, separate from this receptor: Clinical and demographic metadata were provided uncurated, with the amount varying by source and participant.

Each collaborating institution followed its own protocols to collect whole blood in K2EDTA tubes. For TCRbeta analysis, collaborators shipped samples in one of three forms: frozen whole blood, isolated PBMCs, or DNA extracted from either of those sample types. Notes on this clone: The antigen it binds to is not known. The input lacks base qualities; no much larger clone sits a single base away.

From the cysteine up to the phenylalanine, the CDR3 has a length of 16 residues. The entry retains the CDR3 DNA only, 48 bases that are in frame from base 1. Compared with germline, V lacks 5 bases and J lacks 5 bases; bases without a gene match: 13. CDR1 is given as SGHTA and CDR2 as FQGNSA, both from the germline V gene. TCRbeta CDR3 regions were amplified from genomic DNA using the immunoSEQ Assay, a bias-controlled multiplex PCR. The original methods were these. The number of nucleated cells in each sample was estimated by amplification of reference gene primers within the assay. Sequence reads were collapsed and filtered to measure the absolute abundance of every unique TCRbeta CDR3 rearrangement. Productive Simpson clonality was computed per sample as the square root of Simpson's diversity index over productive rearrangements. Drawn from immuneACCESS, this table holds only the in-frame rearrangements with V and J called that TCRdb kept. Clones are partly lost; checked studies trace under half to an unresolved V gene and leave the rest unexplained. V and J calls and clone size follow that table, whereas D and trimming were derived from the DNA. In all, the sample holds fewer than 90,000 clones, and 84% of those were seen once. The top ten clonotypes cover about 12% of the sample.

The chain employs TRBV7-2 and TRBJ2-5, with 8 central nucleotides matching TRBD2. The sample consisted of peripheral blood. The origin of this receptor is a human donor in a cohort sampled during active COVID-19. In nucleotides, the sequence is TGTGCCAGCAGCCCCTATAGCGGGGCAATTTGGGAGACCCAGTACTTC. Translation gives CASSPYSGAIWETQYF. When the CDR3 is completed using the reference TRBV7-2 and TRBJ2-5 genes on either side, the full variable domain is GAGVSQSPSNKVTEKGKDVELRCDPISGHTALYWYRQSLGQGLEFLIYFQGNSAPDKSGLPSDRFSAERTGGSVSTLTIQRTQQEDSAVYLCASSPYSGAIWETQYFGPGTRLLVL.